This entry concerns a single TCR beta chain. The antigen is undetermined. These data originate in a study of cytomegalovirus exposure and HLA in healthy donors. The study's findings and limits: Another analysis was done later, and it associated around 15,000 TCR beta sequences with HLA alleles at 0.05 false discovery rate. Highest at DRB1 and lowest at HLA-C, TCR association rates differed among HLA loci in a later analysis.

While unrecorded immune exposures were likely, the donors were nominally healthy when sampled. The PCR was carried out with 60 Vbeta primers and 13 Jbeta primers. TCRdb's table, derived via immunoSEQ multiplex PCR, lists solely in-frame clones and lacks some. The sample has 150,000 or so clones, less than 85% seen once. The sequenced sample was PBMCs. The receptor comes from an older woman in good health and CMV-seropositive.

This CDR3 is CASSLYGTGASNQPQHF. The CDR3 coding sequence is TGTGCCAGCAGTTTATACGGGACAGGGGCGAGCAATCAGCCCCAGCATTTT. The chain uses TRBV28 and TRBJ1-5; 10 bases agree with TRBD1. CDR1 MDHEN and CDR2 SYDVKM come from the germline V gene. The V segment lost 1 base and the J segment 1 base; nucleotides outside the gene matches: 4. The CDR3 sequence is 17 residues long.